The rows below give T cell receptor beta chains drawn from one sample of a study of CD8 T cells in ankylosing spondylitis. One entry per CDR3 protein, called by TCRdb with MiXCR from the 5' RACE reads. Of some 240,000 distinct CDR3 sequences listed, roughly 6.6% were seen once; the top ten hold 13% to 15%. Sequences were obtained from blood, either unsorted or a sorted T cell fraction (not recorded which). The receptors stem from a male donor with ankylosing spondylitis. Each CDR3 is given without its conserved first and last residue. Clone size is stated in some rows and not others, as once, few, many or a class when expanded.

cdr3_length: 13; clone_size: many; v_call: TRBV9; cdr3_aa: ASSVGASGSDTQY
cdr3_length: 12; clone_size: many; v_call: TRBV4-3; cdr3_aa: ASSQDTGTYEQY
cdr3_length: 12; clone_size: -; v_call: TRBV27; cdr3_aa: ASSFFLGNQPQH
cdr3_length: 12; clone_size: few; v_call: TRBV19; cdr3_aa: ASSVFGTVNEQF
cdr3_length: 15; clone_size: -; v_call: TRBV7-2; cdr3_aa: ASSFPEGRVVSYEQY
cdr3_length: 15; clone_size: many; v_call: TRBV20-1; cdr3_aa: SARPFVLAGVWKTQY
cdr3_length: 16; clone_size: few; v_call: TRBV10-3; cdr3_aa: AIRNGRDRGLLNTEAF
cdr3_length: 14; clone_size: many; v_call: TRBV9; cdr3_aa: ASSVDSGRAIYEQF
cdr3_length: 14; clone_size: many; v_call: TRBV12-3/TRBV12-4; cdr3_aa: ASSLGGTLSYNEQF
cdr3_length: 13; clone_size: many; v_call: TRBV24-1; cdr3_aa: ATSGGFGPTDTQY
cdr3_length: 11; clone_size: -; v_call: TRBV7-6; cdr3_aa: ASSLSGKDTQY
cdr3_length: 12; clone_size: many; v_call: TRBV24-1; cdr3_aa: ATSDLVGDNEQF
cdr3_length: 14; clone_size: few; v_call: TRBV7-8; cdr3_aa: ASSSRLAGTQETQY
cdr3_length: 12; clone_size: many; v_call: TRBV7-9; cdr3_aa: ASSSRQGANEQY
cdr3_length: 14; clone_size: -; v_call: TRBV28; cdr3_aa: ASSLGTGAPTYEQY
cdr3_length: 12; clone_size: many; v_call: TRBV27; cdr3_aa: ASSFSTGGNEQF
cdr3_length: 10; clone_size: many; v_call: TRBV27; cdr3_aa: ASSSGATEQY
cdr3_length: 11; clone_size: few; v_call: TRBV20-1; cdr3_aa: SAPGSRGYGYT
cdr3_length: 11; clone_size: few; v_call: TRBV19; cdr3_aa: ASLRQGHNEQF
cdr3_length: 13; clone_size: -; v_call: TRBV28; cdr3_aa: ASSLLAGFQETQY
cdr3_length: 11; clone_size: many; v_call: TRBV28; cdr3_aa: ASSLGTGSEQY
cdr3_length: 16; clone_size: -; v_call: TRBV4-3; cdr3_aa: ASSQGALAGVGYNEQF
cdr3_length: 14; clone_size: -; v_call: TRBV4-1; cdr3_aa: ASSQGRTGGPNEQF
cdr3_length: 13; clone_size: many; v_call: TRBV10-3; cdr3_aa: AISGSHPTQYEQY
cdr3_length: 13; clone_size: many; v_call: TRBV25-1; cdr3_aa: ASSERDRGNEKLF
cdr3_length: 14; clone_size: few; v_call: TRBV15; cdr3_aa: ATSRSGTRLPYEQY
cdr3_length: 14; clone_size: -; v_call: TRBV7-2; cdr3_aa: ASSLAFGGEAGELF
cdr3_length: 13; clone_size: -; v_call: TRBV6-2/TRBV6-3; cdr3_aa: ASSPGNIRGYEQY
cdr3_length: 12; clone_size: -; v_call: TRBV29-1; cdr3_aa: SVGLAGGNNEQF
cdr3_length: 12; clone_size: once; v_call: TRBV27; cdr3_aa: ASSFGGILQHQH
cdr3_length: 14; clone_size: many; v_call: TRBV5-1; cdr3_aa: ASSLGLAGLTDTQY
cdr3_length: 17; clone_size: many; v_call: TRBV14; cdr3_aa: ASSQDPTGALSLNEKLF
cdr3_length: 12; clone_size: many; v_call: TRBV20-1; cdr3_aa: SASTGEHYIEQY
cdr3_length: 15; clone_size: -; v_call: TRBV6-5; cdr3_aa: ASSWDRGSQMNTEAF
cdr3_length: 12; clone_size: -; v_call: TRBV11-2; cdr3_aa: ASSFQYSNNEQF
cdr3_length: 10; clone_size: many; v_call: TRBV29-1; cdr3_aa: SVEDSYNEQF
cdr3_length: 15; clone_size: -; v_call: TRBV7-2; cdr3_aa: ASSSRTGLVVRETQY
cdr3_length: 12; clone_size: many; v_call: TRBV4-2; cdr3_aa: ASSQVGLGTEAF
cdr3_length: 13; clone_size: few; v_call: TRBV7-2; cdr3_aa: ASSLDGTSTDTQY
cdr3_length: 12; clone_size: -; v_call: TRBV20-1; cdr3_aa: SARTGEAQETQY
cdr3_length: 14; clone_size: many; v_call: TRBV15; cdr3_aa: ATSGSGGLNNREQF
cdr3_length: 12; clone_size: -; v_call: TRBV7-9; cdr3_aa: ASSLPSGMETQY